What follows is one T cell receptor beta chain and its context. These data originate in a study of shared T cell receptors in the human thymus. Clones were sequenced by immunoSEQ multiplex PCR, and TCRdb holds only the in-frame ones, with some missing. The sample comprises approximately 760,000 clones, 70% to 90% of which are singletons, and roughly 0.01% rests with the top ten. CDR1 MGHRA and CDR2 YSYEKL come from the germline V gene. Trimming at V came to 2 bases and at J to 2 bases, leaving 15 bases not matched to a gene. This CDR3 is 18 amino acids long. The sample was also linked to a second study, of human thymus T cells. As reported in that work: The people who donated were healthy Finnish babies having corrective surgery for congenital heart defects. Thymus specimens were resections from corrective heart surgery. Across thymic and blood repertoires, the usage of V and J genes appeared to be biased. Thymic repertoires from unrelated individuals overlapped highly, related research reported.

The TCR comes from a girl less than two years old with a congenital heart defect. The chain employs TRBV4-1 and TRBJ2-7, with 7 bases lining up with TRBD2. The sequenced material came from thymocytes. CDR3 sequence (DNA): TGCGCCAGCAGCCAATGGCCCCCTGGGGCTAGCGGTACCTACGAGCAGTACTTC. Encoded protein: CASSQWPPGASGTYEQYF.